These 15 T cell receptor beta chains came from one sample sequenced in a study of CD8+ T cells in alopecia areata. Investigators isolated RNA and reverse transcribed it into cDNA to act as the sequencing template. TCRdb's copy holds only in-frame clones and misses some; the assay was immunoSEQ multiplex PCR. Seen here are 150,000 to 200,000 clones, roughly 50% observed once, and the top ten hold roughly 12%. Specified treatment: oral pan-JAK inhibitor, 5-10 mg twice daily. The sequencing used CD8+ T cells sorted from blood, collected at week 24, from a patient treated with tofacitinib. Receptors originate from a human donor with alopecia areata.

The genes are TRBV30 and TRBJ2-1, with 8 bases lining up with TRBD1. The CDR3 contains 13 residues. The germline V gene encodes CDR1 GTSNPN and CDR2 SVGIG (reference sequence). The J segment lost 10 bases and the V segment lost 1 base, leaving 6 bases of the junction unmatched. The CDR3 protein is CAWSERTGLEQFF. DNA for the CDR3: TGTGCCTGGAGTGAACGGACAGGGTTGGAGCAGTTCTTC.

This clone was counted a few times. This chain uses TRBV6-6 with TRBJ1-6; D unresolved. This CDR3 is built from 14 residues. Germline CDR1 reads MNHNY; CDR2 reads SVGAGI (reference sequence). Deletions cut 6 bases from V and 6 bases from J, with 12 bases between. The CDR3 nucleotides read TGTGCCAGCAGCCCCCGCGGGCGTAATTCACCCCTCCACTTT. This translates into CASSPRGRNSPLHF.

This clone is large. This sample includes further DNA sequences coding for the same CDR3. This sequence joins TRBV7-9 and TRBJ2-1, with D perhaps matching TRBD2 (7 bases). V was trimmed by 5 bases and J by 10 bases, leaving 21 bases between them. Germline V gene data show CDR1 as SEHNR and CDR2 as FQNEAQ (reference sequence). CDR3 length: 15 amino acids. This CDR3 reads CASSPRGGGKWEQFF. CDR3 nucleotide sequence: TGTGCCAGCAGCCCTCGAGGGGGGGGCAAGTGGGAGCAGTTCTTC.

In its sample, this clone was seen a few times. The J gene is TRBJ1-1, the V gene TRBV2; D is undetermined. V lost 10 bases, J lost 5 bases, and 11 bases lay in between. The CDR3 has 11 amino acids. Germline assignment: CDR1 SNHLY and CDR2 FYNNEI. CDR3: CATPSSTEAFF. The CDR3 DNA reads TGTGCCACCCCTTCTAGTACTGAAGCTTTCTTT.

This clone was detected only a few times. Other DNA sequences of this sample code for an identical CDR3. The CDR3: CSVEGDRGNGYTF. DNA of the CDR3: TGCAGCGTTGAAGGGGACAGGGGTAATGGCTACACCTTC. The chain uses TRBV29-1 and TRBJ1-2; 10 bases fit TRBD1. With 1 base clipped from V and 6 bases from J, the junction kept 2 bases outside the gene matches. The CDR3 spans 13 residues. Germline lookup yields CDR1 SQVTM and CDR2 ANQGSEA.

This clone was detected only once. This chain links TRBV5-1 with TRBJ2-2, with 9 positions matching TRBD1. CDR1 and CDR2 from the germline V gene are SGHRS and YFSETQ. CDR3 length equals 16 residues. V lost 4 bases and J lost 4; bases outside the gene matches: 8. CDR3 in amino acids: CASSTRTGVLTGELFF. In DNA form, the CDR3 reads TGCGCCAGCAGCACTCGGACAGGGGTCCTCACCGGGGAGCTGTTTTTT.

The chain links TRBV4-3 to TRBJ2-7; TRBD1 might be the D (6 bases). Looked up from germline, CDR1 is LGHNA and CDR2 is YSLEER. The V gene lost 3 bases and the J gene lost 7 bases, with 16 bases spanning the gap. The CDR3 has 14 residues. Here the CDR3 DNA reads TGCGCCAGCAGCCAGGAGACAGGTTGGTGGGAGCAGTACTTC. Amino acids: CASSQETGWWEQYF.

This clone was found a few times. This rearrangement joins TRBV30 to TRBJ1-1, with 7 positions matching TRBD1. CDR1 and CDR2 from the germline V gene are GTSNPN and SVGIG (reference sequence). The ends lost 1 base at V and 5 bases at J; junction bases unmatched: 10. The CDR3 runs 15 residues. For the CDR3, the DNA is TGTGCCTGGAGTGGATCCAGGGGGTTATGGACTGAAGCTTTCTTT. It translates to CAWSGSRGLWTEAFF.

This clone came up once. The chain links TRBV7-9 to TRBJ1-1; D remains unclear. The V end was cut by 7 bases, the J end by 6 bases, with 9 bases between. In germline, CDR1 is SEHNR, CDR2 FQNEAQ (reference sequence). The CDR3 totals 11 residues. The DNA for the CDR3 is TGTGCCAGCACCTTCGGGCCTGAAGCTTTCTTT. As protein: CASTFGPEAFF.

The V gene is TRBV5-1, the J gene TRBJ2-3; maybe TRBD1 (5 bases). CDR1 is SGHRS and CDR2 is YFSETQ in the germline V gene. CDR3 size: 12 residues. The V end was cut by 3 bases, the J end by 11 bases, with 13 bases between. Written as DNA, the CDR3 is TGCGCCAGCAGCTGGGGCCCAGAAATGCAGTATTTT. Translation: CASSWGPEMQYF.

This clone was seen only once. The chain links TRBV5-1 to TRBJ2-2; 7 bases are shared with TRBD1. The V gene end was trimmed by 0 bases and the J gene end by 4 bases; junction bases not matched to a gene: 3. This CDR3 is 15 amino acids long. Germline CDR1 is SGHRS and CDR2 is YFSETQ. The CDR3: CASSLVRGSTGELFF. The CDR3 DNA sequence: TGCGCCAGCAGCTTGGTCAGGGGGAGCACCGGGGAGCTGTTTTTT.

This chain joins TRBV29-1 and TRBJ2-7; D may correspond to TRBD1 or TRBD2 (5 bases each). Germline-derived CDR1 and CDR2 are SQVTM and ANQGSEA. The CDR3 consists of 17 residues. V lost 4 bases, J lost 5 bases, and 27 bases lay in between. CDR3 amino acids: CSVVGDHLGVLSDEQYF. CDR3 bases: TGCAGCGTTGTGGGGGACCACCTGGGGGTTTTAAGTGACGAGCAGTACTTC.

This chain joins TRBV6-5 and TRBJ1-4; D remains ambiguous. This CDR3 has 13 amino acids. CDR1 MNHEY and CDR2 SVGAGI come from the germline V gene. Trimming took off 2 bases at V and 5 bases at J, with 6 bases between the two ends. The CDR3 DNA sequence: TGTGCCAGCAGTTACGGGGAAAATGAAAAACTGTTTTTT. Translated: CASSYGENEKLFF.

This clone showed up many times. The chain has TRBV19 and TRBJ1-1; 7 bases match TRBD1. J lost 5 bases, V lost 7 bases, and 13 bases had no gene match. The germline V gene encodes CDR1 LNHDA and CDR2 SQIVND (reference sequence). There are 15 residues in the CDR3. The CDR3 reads CASTPLGQGETEAFF. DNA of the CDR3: TGTGCCAGTACCCCATTAGGGCAGGGGGAGACTGAAGCTTTCTTT. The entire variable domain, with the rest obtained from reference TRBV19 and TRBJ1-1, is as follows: DGGITQSPKYLFRKEGQNVTLSCEQNLNHDAMYWYRQDPGQGLRLIYYSQIVNDFQKGDIAEGYSVSREKKESFPLTVTSAQKNPTAFYLCASTPLGQGETEAFFGQGTRLTVV.

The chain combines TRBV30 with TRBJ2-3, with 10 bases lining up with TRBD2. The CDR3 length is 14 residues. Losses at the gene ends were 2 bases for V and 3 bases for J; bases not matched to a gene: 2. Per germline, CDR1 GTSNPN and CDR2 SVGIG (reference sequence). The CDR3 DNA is TGTGCCTGGAGTCAGGGACTAGCGACAGATACGCAGTATTTT. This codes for CAWSQGLATDTQYF. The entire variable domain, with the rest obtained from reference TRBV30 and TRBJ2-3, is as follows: SQTIHQWPATLVQPVGSPLSLECTVEGTSNPNLYWYRQAAGRGLQLLFYSVGIGQISSEVPQNLSASRPQDRQFILSSKKLLLSDSGFYLCAWSQGLATDTQYFGPGTRLTVL.